This T cell receptor beta chain was retrieved from a study of shared clonotypes between healthy human individuals. The study, taken as a whole, reports: Lower generation probabilities were found for non-shared clonotypes than for those shared by all four donors. Only blood samples were collected, and tissue repertoires likely differ.

The repertoire was sequenced with immunoSEQ multiplex PCR; TCRdb's copy has only in-frame clones and lacks some. The data hold about 1.5 million clones, with under 99% observed a single time. Concerning this clone itself: The antigen is unknown. At one boundary the junction diverges from the germline segment, which might be a read error.

This CDR3 is built from 15 residues. Germline loops: CDR1 SGHNT, CDR2 YYREEE (reference sequence). V usage is TRBV5-4 and J usage is TRBJ2-7; 8 bases align to TRBD2. The material sequenced was naive CD4+ T cells sorted from blood. Subset: CD45RA+ positively selected. This receptor was identified in a man aged 25 to 40 in good health. CDR3 sequence: CASSLAGGDAYGQYF. CDR3 DNA sequence: TGTGCCAGCAGCTTGGCCGGGGGGGACGCATACGGGCAGTACTTC.